What follows are 11 T cell receptor beta chains derived from one specimen sequenced in a study of cytomegalovirus exposure and HLA in healthy donors. Clones were sequenced by immunoSEQ multiplex PCR, and TCRdb holds only the in-frame ones, with some missing. This sample has about 120,000 clones, with roughly nine tenths found just once. The specimen was PBMCs. Receptor source: a woman aged 18-29 years in good health and CMV-seronegative.

The chain combines TRBV6-6 with TRBJ2-7; TRBD1 agrees at 12 bases. In germline, CDR1 is MNHNY, CDR2 SVGAGI (reference sequence). CDR3 length equals 15 residues. V trimming: 6 bases; J trimming: 4 bases; junction bases outside the gene matches: 7. The CDR3 loop is CASSPGQGARYEQYF. Written as DNA, the CDR3 is TGTGCCAGCAGCCCGGGACAGGGGGCGAGGTACGAGCAGTACTTC.

This clone was seen more than once but under ten times. The chain employs TRBV27 and TRBJ1-5, with 11 bases fitting TRBD1. Germline V CDR1 and CDR2: MNHEY, SMNVEV (reference sequence). The trim removed 6 bases at V and 10 bases at J, leaving 5 bases unmatched. The CDR3 runs to 13 residues. The CDR3 loop reads CASRSGTGGPQHF. The CDR3 region has the DNA TGTGCCAGCAGATCAGGGACAGGGGGTCCCCAGCATTTT.

V is TRBV7-9 and J is TRBJ2-1; TRBD1 is a possible D gene (5 bases). From germline, CDR1 is SEHNR and CDR2 FQNEAQ (reference sequence). The germline V and J ends were trimmed by 5 bases and 4 bases, with 12 bases remaining between them. This CDR3 is 14 amino acids long. The CDR3 region is CASSGETGYNEQFF. Written as DNA, the CDR3 is TGTGCCAGCAGCGGAGAAACAGGTTACAATGAGCAGTTCTTC.

The rearrangement links TRBV30 to TRBJ1-4; TRBD1 matches 9 bases. Germline V gene lookup returns CDR1 GTSNPN and CDR2 SVGIG (reference sequence). Trimming at V came to 6 bases and at J to 7 bases, leaving 6 bases not matched to a gene. This CDR3 comprises 13 residues. Here the CDR3 reads CACPGQGGEKLFF. The DNA of the CDR3 is TGTGCCTGCCCGGGACAGGGAGGTGAAAAACTGTTTTTT.

This clone was picked up one time. The chain links TRBV5-8 to TRBJ2-5; the match to TRBD2 covers 15 bases. The J segment lost 4 bases and the V segment lost 0 bases, leaving 7 bases of the junction unmatched. The CDR3 covers 18 residues. Germline CDR1 SGHTS, CDR2 YDEGEE. The CDR3 here is CASSLGTSGGASGETQYF. The DNA for the CDR3 is TGTGCCAGCAGCTTGGGGACTAGCGGGGGGGCCAGCGGAGAGACCCAGTACTTC.

The chain recombines TRBV6-6 with TRBJ1-3; 7 nucleotides line up with TRBD1. The CDR3 contains 15 residues. V lost 7 bases and J lost 2; bases outside the gene matches: 8. Germline CDR1 is MNHNY and CDR2 is SVGAGI (reference sequence). In DNA, the CDR3 is TGTGCCAGCACCCCACGACAGGGTACTGGAAACACCATATATTTT. Its protein is CASTPRQGTGNTIYF.

The V gene is TRBV2, the J gene TRBJ2-5, with D maybe TRBD2 (6 bases). V gave up 6 bases and J gave up 3 bases, with 11 bases separating them. Germline assignment: CDR1 SNHLY and CDR2 FYNNEI. The CDR3 length is 13 residues. The CDR3 bases are TGTGCCAGCAGGCGGGACGTCGAAGAGACCCAGTACTTC. Its translation is CASRRDVEETQYF.

The genes are TRBV7-8 and TRBJ1-1; 11 bases are shared with TRBD1. This CDR3 has 15 amino acids. Germline V gives CDR1 SGHVS, CDR2 FQNEAQ. Trimming at V came to 5 bases and at J to 4 bases, leaving 6 bases not matched to a gene. The CDR3 loop is CASSLGTGGITEAFF. The CDR3 bases are TGTGCCAGCAGCCTGGGGACAGGGGGGATCACTGAAGCTTTCTTT.

J is TRBJ1-2 and V is TRBV2; D is unresolved. The V gene's germline CDR1 is SNHLY and CDR2 FYNNEI. The CDR3 loop spans 13 amino acids. V shed 4 bases and J shed 6 bases, with 12 bases lying between them. CDR3 sequence reads: CASSAAGFDGYTF. The CDR3 DNA reads as TGTGCCAGCAGTGCGGCAGGATTTGATGGCTACACCTTC.

The V gene is TRBV30, the J gene TRBJ2-1, with TRBD2 matching 8 bases. V trimming: 3 bases; J trimming: 0 bases; junction bases outside the gene matches: 16. Germline V gene data show CDR1 as GTSNPN and CDR2 as SVGIG (reference sequence). CDR3 length equals 19 residues. In DNA, the CDR3 is TGTGCCTGGAGCCCCGTTGTGTTCACGGGAGGGGGCTCCTACAATGAGCAGTTCTTC. Translated, it gives CAWSPVVFTGGGSYNEQFF. The full variable domain, in which reference TRBV30 and TRBJ2-1 provide the parts outside the CDR3, is SQTIHQWPATLVQPVGSPLSLECTVEGTSNPNLYWYRQAAGRGLQLLFYSVGIGQISSEVPQNLSASRPQDRQFILSSKKLLLSDSGFYLCAWSPVVFTGGGSYNEQFFGPGTRLTVL.

This clone turned up a few times. The chain employs TRBV5-1 and TRBJ1-2, with a tentative D call TRBD1 (6 bases). This CDR3 is 14 amino acids long. V lost 0 bases, J lost 6 bases, and 12 bases lay in between. Germline assignment: CDR1 SGHRS and CDR2 YFSETQ. In nucleotides, the CDR3 is TGCGCCAGCAGCTTGGCCCGGGACATAGATGGCTACACCTTC. Translated: CASSLARDIDGYTF.